The rows below give T cell receptor beta chains drawn from one sample of a study of T cell responses to AZD1222 COVID-19 vaccine. Sequencing used immunoSEQ multiplex PCR; TCRdb keeps in-frame clones, though not all of them. The sample includes about 190,000 clones, 85% to 95% of them seen just once. The specimen comprised peripheral blood, sampled on day 0 of AZD1222 vaccination. These TCRs come from an adult in good health. The CDR3 runs from the conserved cysteine through the conserved F or W. The D gene is left open where the match is weak. Clone sizes are given selectively: once, few, many, or a class where the clone is expanded.

len: 13
d_gene: NA
j_gene: TRBJ1-2
v_gene: TRBV28
abundance: NA
CDR3aa: CASSYLGNYGYTF
CDR3nt: TGTGCCAGCAGTTACCTGGGGAACTATGGCTACACCTTC

len: 13
d_gene: NA
j_gene: TRBJ1-1
v_gene: TRBV19
abundance: NA
CDR3aa: CASSIVLNTEAFF
CDR3nt: TGTGCCAGTAGTATAGTCCTAAACACTGAAGCTTTCTTT

len: 16
d_gene: NA
j_gene: TRBJ1-3
v_gene: TRBV4-1
abundance: NA
CDR3aa: CASSQPGRIHGNTIYF
CDR3nt: TGCGCCAGCAGCCAACCGGGACGCATTCATGGAAACACCATATATTTT

len: 13
d_gene: NA
j_gene: TRBJ2-1
v_gene: TRBV27
abundance: NA
CDR3aa: CASSWGEHNEQFF
CDR3nt: TGTGCCAGCAGTTGGGGGGAACACAATGAGCAGTTCTTC

len: 14
d_gene: TRBD2
j_gene: TRBJ2-7
v_gene: TRBV15
abundance: NA
CDR3aa: CATSETSGVYEQYF
CDR3nt: TGTGCCACCAGCGAGACTAGCGGGGTCTACGAGCAGTACTTC

len: 14
d_gene: NA
j_gene: TRBJ2-2
v_gene: TRBV6-5
abundance: NA
CDR3aa: CASSVQRKTGELFF
CDR3nt: TGTGCCAGCAGCGTCCAGAGGAAAACCGGGGAGCTGTTTTTT

len: 14
d_gene: NA
j_gene: TRBJ2-7
v_gene: TRBV3-1/TRBV3-2
abundance: NA
CDR3aa: CASSRDPLPGEQYF
CDR3nt: TGTGCCAGCAGCCGGGACCCTCTCCCGGGAGAGCAGTACTTC

len: 14
d_gene: TRBD1
j_gene: TRBJ2-2
v_gene: TRBV30
abundance: once
CDR3aa: CAWKGDRGPGELFF
CDR3nt: TGTGCCTGGAAAGGGGACAGGGGGCCCGGGGAGCTGTTTTTT

len: 12
d_gene: NA
j_gene: TRBJ2-7
v_gene: TRBV27
abundance: NA
CDR3aa: CASSLGSGEQYF
CDR3nt: TGTGCCAGCAGTTTGGGGTCGGGAGAGCAGTACTTC

len: 14
d_gene: NA
j_gene: TRBJ1-4
v_gene: TRBV7-8
abundance: NA
CDR3aa: CASSSDSYNEKLFF
CDR3nt: TGTGCCAGCAGCTCCGACAGCTACAATGAAAAACTGTTTTTT

len: 16
d_gene: TRBD1
j_gene: TRBJ2-1
v_gene: TRBV7-3
abundance: NA
CDR3aa: CASSLTARGPRNEQFF
CDR3nt: TGTGCCAGCAGCTTAACGGCTAGGGGGCCCCGCAATGAGCAGTTCTTC

len: 13
d_gene: NA
j_gene: TRBJ2-1
v_gene: TRBV5-1
abundance: NA
CDR3aa: CASSSLTENEQFF
CDR3nt: TGCGCCAGCAGCTCCTTGACTGAAAATGAGCAGTTCTTC

len: 13
d_gene: NA
j_gene: TRBJ1-2
v_gene: TRBV19
abundance: NA
CDR3aa: CASSLVGLGGYTF
CDR3nt: TGTGCCAGTAGTCTGGTAGGTCTCGGAGGCTACACCTTC

len: 16
d_gene: TRBD2
j_gene: TRBJ2-6
v_gene: TRBV28
abundance: once
CDR3aa: CASSFLAGSGANVLTF
CDR3nt: TGTGCCAGCAGTTTCTTAGCGGGCTCTGGGGCCAACGTCCTGACTTTC

len: 14
d_gene: NA
j_gene: TRBJ2-5
v_gene: TRBV5-4
abundance: NA
CDR3aa: CASSLLPGEETQYF
CDR3nt: TGTGCCAGCAGCTTGTTGCCCGGGGAAGAGACCCAGTACTTC

len: 12
d_gene: NA
j_gene: TRBJ2-1
v_gene: TRBV27
abundance: NA
CDR3aa: CASSFPGNEQFF
CDR3nt: TGTGCCAGCAGTTTTCCGGGTAATGAGCAGTTCTTC

len: 15
d_gene: TRBD2
j_gene: TRBJ2-1
v_gene: TRBV5-6
abundance: NA
CDR3aa: CASSQLAGSYNEQFF
CDR3nt: TGTGCCAGCAGCCAATTAGCGGGAAGCTACAATGAGCAGTTCTTC

len: 11
d_gene: NA
j_gene: TRBJ2-5
v_gene: TRBV6-5
abundance: NA
CDR3aa: CASSLIETQYF
CDR3nt: TGTGCCAGCAGTCTCATAGAGACCCAGTACTTC

len: 13
d_gene: NA
j_gene: TRBJ1-3
v_gene: TRBV2
abundance: NA
CDR3aa: CASSVDAQNTIYF
CDR3nt: TGTGCCAGCAGTGTTGACGCTCAAAACACCATATATTTT

len: 17
d_gene: NA
j_gene: TRBJ2-1
v_gene: TRBV23-1
abundance: NA
CDR3aa: CASSQGTPRSSNNEQFF
CDR3nt: TGCGCCAGCAGTCAAGGGACCCCGAGAAGTAGTAACAATGAGCAGTTCTTC

len: 14
d_gene: NA
j_gene: TRBJ1-2
v_gene: TRBV7-9
abundance: NA
CDR3aa: CASSWASPPYGYTF
CDR3nt: TGTGCCAGCAGCTGGGCCTCCCCGCCCTATGGCTACACCTTC

len: 15
d_gene: TRBD1
j_gene: TRBJ2-7
v_gene: TRBV10-3
abundance: NA
CDR3aa: CAISDPGQGYYEQYF
CDR3nt: TGTGCCATCAGCGATCCGGGACAGGGGTATTACGAGCAGTACTTC

len: 13
d_gene: NA
j_gene: TRBJ2-2
v_gene: TRBV27
abundance: NA
CDR3aa: CASKIGTTGELFF
CDR3nt: TGTGCCAGCAAGATAGGCACCACCGGGGAGCTGTTTTTT

len: 14
d_gene: TRBD1
j_gene: TRBJ2-2
v_gene: TRBV29-1
abundance: NA
CDR3aa: CSVEPQGAGGELFF
CDR3nt: TGCAGCGTGGAGCCACAGGGGGCAGGCGGGGAGCTGTTTTTT

len: 12
d_gene: TRBD2
j_gene: TRBJ2-1
v_gene: TRBV7-7
abundance: NA
CDR3aa: CAIGREGNEQFF
CDR3nt: TGTGCTATCGGGAGGGAGGGGAATGAGCAGTTCTTC

len: 13
d_gene: NA
j_gene: TRBJ1-1
v_gene: TRBV12-3/TRBV12-4
abundance: NA
CDR3aa: CASSDRRRVEAFF
CDR3nt: TGTGCCAGCAGCGACCGCAGGAGGGTTGAAGCTTTCTTT

len: 13
d_gene: NA
j_gene: TRBJ1-5
v_gene: TRBV28
abundance: NA
CDR3aa: CASSPQGNQPQHF
CDR3nt: TGTGCCAGCAGTCCCCAGGGTAATCAGCCCCAGCATTTT

len: 15
d_gene: TRBD2
j_gene: TRBJ2-1
v_gene: TRBV27
abundance: NA
CDR3aa: CASSLLAGSGNEQFF
CDR3nt: TGTGCCAGCAGTTTATTAGCGGGATCGGGCAATGAGCAGTTCTTC

len: 16
d_gene: NA
j_gene: TRBJ2-7
v_gene: TRBV18
abundance: once
CDR3aa: CASSPEKYVWAYEQYF
CDR3nt: TGTGCCAGCTCCCCAGAGAAATACGTTTGGGCCTACGAGCAGTACTTC

len: 16
d_gene: TRBD2
j_gene: TRBJ2-1
v_gene: TRBV5-5
abundance: NA
CDR3aa: CASSLVAGRWGNEQFF
CDR3nt: TGTGCCAGCAGCTTGGTTGCCGGGAGGTGGGGCAATGAGCAGTTCTTC

len: 11
d_gene: NA
j_gene: TRBJ2-7
v_gene: TRBV20-1
abundance: NA
CDR3aa: CSAWDLYEQYF
CDR3nt: TGCAGTGCCTGGGATCTCTACGAGCAGTACTTC

len: 13
d_gene: NA
j_gene: TRBJ2-7
v_gene: TRBV6-5
abundance: NA
CDR3aa: CASNSGVPYEQYF
CDR3nt: TGTGCCAGCAACTCAGGGGTCCCCTACGAGCAGTACTTC

len: 15
d_gene: TRBD2
j_gene: TRBJ2-5
v_gene: TRBV28
abundance: NA
CDR3aa: CASSHGLAAQETQYF
CDR3nt: TGTGCCAGCAGTCACGGACTAGCGGCCCAAGAGACCCAGTACTTC

len: 16
d_gene: NA
j_gene: TRBJ1-6
v_gene: TRBV7-9
abundance: few
CDR3aa: CASRAEGQAYNSPLHF
CDR3nt: TGTGCCAGCAGGGCCGAGGGGCAGGCTTATAATTCACCCCTCCACTTT

len: 16
d_gene: NA
j_gene: TRBJ1-1
v_gene: TRBV9
abundance: NA
CDR3aa: CASSSPIDRPSAEAFF
CDR3nt: TGTGCCAGCAGCAGCCCAATCGACAGGCCGTCCGCTGAAGCTTTCTTT

len: 15
d_gene: TRBD2
j_gene: TRBJ2-1
v_gene: TRBV9
abundance: NA
CDR3aa: CASSVGLGMGNEQFF
CDR3nt: TGTGCCAGCAGCGTCGGACTAGGAATGGGCAATGAGCAGTTCTTC

len: 13
d_gene: NA
j_gene: TRBJ1-4
v_gene: TRBV27
abundance: NA
CDR3aa: CASSLVGSEKLFF
CDR3nt: TGTGCCAGCAGTTTAGTTGGGTCCGAAAAACTGTTTTTT

len: 14
d_gene: TRBD1
j_gene: TRBJ1-1
v_gene: TRBV7-2
abundance: NA
CDR3aa: CASSSNRGLSEAFF
CDR3nt: TGTGCCAGCAGCTCAAACAGGGGTTTGTCTGAAGCTTTCTTT

len: 17
d_gene: TRBD1
j_gene: TRBJ2-2
v_gene: TRBV24-1
abundance: NA
CDR3aa: CATSDLPGTGRTGELFF
CDR3nt: TGTGCCACCAGTGATTTGCCGGGGACAGGTCGCACCGGGGAGCTGTTTTTT

len: 15
d_gene: NA
j_gene: TRBJ2-1
v_gene: TRBV5-4
abundance: NA
CDR3aa: CASSLVGGSYNEQFF
CDR3nt: TGTGCCAGCAGCTTGGTAGGGGGATCCTACAATGAGCAGTTCTTC

len: 13
d_gene: NA
j_gene: TRBJ1-1
v_gene: TRBV15
abundance: NA
CDR3aa: CATSRELSTEAFF
CDR3nt: TGTGCCACCAGCAGAGAGTTGAGCACTGAAGCTTTCTTT

len: 15
d_gene: TRBD2
j_gene: TRBJ2-7
v_gene: TRBV9
abundance: NA
CDR3aa: CASSVAGTMDYEQYF
CDR3nt: TGTGCCAGCAGCGTAGCCGGGACTATGGACTACGAGCAGTACTTC

len: 15
d_gene: NA
j_gene: TRBJ1-2
v_gene: TRBV2
abundance: NA
CDR3aa: CASSPEGRRSYGYTF
CDR3nt: TGTGCCAGCAGTCCCGAGGGCAGAAGATCCTATGGCTACACCTTC

len: 16
d_gene: TRBD2
j_gene: TRBJ2-5
v_gene: TRBV7-8
abundance: few
CDR3aa: CASSSLAGGPGETQYF
CDR3nt: TGTGCCAGCAGCTCGCTGGCGGGAGGGCCCGGGGAGACCCAGTACTTC

len: 11
d_gene: NA
j_gene: TRBJ1-1
v_gene: TRBV29-1
abundance: NA
CDR3aa: CSVVERAEAFF
CDR3nt: TGCAGCGTTGTGGAGAGGGCTGAAGCTTTCTTT

len: 17
d_gene: NA
j_gene: TRBJ1-2
v_gene: TRBV5-6
abundance: NA
CDR3aa: CASSLRAAPRAPVGYTF
CDR3nt: TGTGCCAGCAGCTTGAGGGCCGCCCCTAGGGCGCCGGTTGGCTACACCTTC

len: 15
d_gene: NA
j_gene: TRBJ1-5
v_gene: TRBV28
abundance: NA
CDR3aa: CASSTDRPYNQPQHF
CDR3nt: TGTGCCAGCAGCACAGACAGGCCCTACAATCAGCCCCAGCATTTT